One sample yielded the 21 T cell receptor beta chains listed below, sequenced in a study of monozygotic twins with inflammatory bowel disease. From its re-call of the 5' RACE reads, TCRdb lists each CDR3 protein once, without DNA. This sample's clone table lists 400,000 or so distinct CDR3 sequences. Specimen: blood. These receptors all stem from a human donor with ulcerative colitis or Crohn's disease, or a healthy co-twin of an affected twin (not recorded which).

This rearrangement joins TRBV20-1 to TRBJ2-1; TCRdb calls TRBD2, which cannot be checked without DNA. The CDR3 loop spans 14 amino acids. Germline V gene data show CDR1 as DFQATT and CDR2 as SNEGSKA (reference sequence). The CDR3 here is CSARRGEAVPEQFF.

The chain couples TRBV5-6 to TRBJ1-5. Germline CDR1 is SGHDT and CDR2 is YYEEEE. The CDR3 has 13 residues. The CDR3 protein is CASSFIGNQPQHF.

The genes are TRBV30 and TRBJ2-5. The germline CDR1 and CDR2 sequences are GTSNPN and SVGIG (reference sequence). This CDR3 contains 13 residues. CDR3 residues: CAWSGSYQETQYF.

The V and J genes are TRBV3-1 and TRBJ1-2; TCRdb lists TRBD1, though no DNA is available to test this call. The CDR3 is 14 residues long. The germline V gene has CDR1 LGHDT and CDR2 YNNKEL (reference sequence). The CDR3 sequence: CASSQDMGPYGYTF.

The V gene is TRBV25-1, the J gene TRBJ1-1. Per germline, CDR1 MGHDK and CDR2 SYGVNS. The CDR3 is 13 residues long. The CDR3 protein is CASSEAGNTEAFF.

V usage is TRBV30 and J usage is TRBJ2-1; TCRdb returns TRBD1, unconfirmable since there is no DNA. Looked up from germline, CDR1 is GTSNPN and CDR2 is SVGIG (reference sequence). The CDR3 covers 14 residues. The CDR3 is CAWSGVPLYNEQFF.

The V and J genes are TRBV18 and TRBJ2-5; as DNA is missing, the TRBD1 call by TCRdb cannot be tested. Germline V CDR1 and CDR2: KGHSH, LQKENI. The CDR3 totals 13 residues. The CDR3 sequence is CASSPLTGGTQYF.

The CDR3 loop reads CASSQRGENTEAFF. The chain is built from TRBV9 and TRBJ1-1; TCRdb selects TRBD1, and the lack of DNA leaves this call unchecked. Germline V gene sequence: CDR1 SGDLS, CDR2 YYNGEE. The length of the CDR3 is 14 residues.

The J gene is TRBJ2-7, the V gene TRBV7-9; the TRBD1 assignment by TCRdb is unverifiable without DNA. The V gene's germline CDR1 is SEHNR and CDR2 FQNEAQ (reference sequence). This CDR3 has 14 amino acids. The CDR3: CASSFRDRGNEQYF.

J is TRBJ1-3 and V is TRBV5-1. Germline assignment: CDR1 SGHRS and CDR2 YFSETQ. The CDR3 totals 15 residues. CDR3 amino acids: CASSLDLGTGNTIYF.

The chain is built from TRBV10-3 and TRBJ2-1; TCRdb gives TRBD2 as the D gene, but with no DNA this cannot be confirmed. This CDR3 region has 14 residues. The germline V gene has CDR1 ENHRY and CDR2 SYGVKD. The chain's CDR3 is CAISEEDFYNEQFF.

V is TRBV7-8 and J is TRBJ2-5; the TRBD1 assignment by TCRdb is unverifiable without DNA. Germline V gene sequence: CDR1 SGHVS, CDR2 FQNEAQ. The CDR3 is 18 amino acids. The CDR3 loop reads CASSLAARREGRGETQYF.

This chain connects TRBV7-9 to TRBJ1-1; TCRdb designates TRBD1, a call that cannot be tested without DNA. Germline CDR1 is SEHNR and CDR2 is FQNEAQ (reference sequence). There are 13 residues in the CDR3. CDR3 region: CASSYPGRSEAFF. Looking up the rest from reference TRBV7-9 and TRBJ1-1 gives the full variable domain: DTGVSQNPRHKITKRGQNVTFRCDPISEHNRLYWYRQTLGQGPEFLTYFQNEAQLEKSRLLSDRFSAERPKGSFSTLEIQRTEQGDSAMYLCASSYPGRSEAFFGQGTRLTVV.

The chain employs TRBV4-1 and TRBJ2-1; TCRdb returns TRBD2, unconfirmable since there is no DNA. This CDR3 spans 16 amino acids. The germline gives CDR1 MGHRA, CDR2 YSYEKL. CDR3 amino acids: CASSQPTSRRYNEQFF.

The chain couples TRBV11-2 to TRBJ2-7; absent DNA, TCRdb's TRBD2 call cannot be checked. CDR1 and CDR2 from the germline V gene are SGHAT and FQNNGV. CDR3 length: 15 residues. CDR3 residues: CASRWTSGSTYEQYF.

V gene TRBV7-9 combines with J gene TRBJ2-2; TCRdb lists TRBD1, though no DNA is available to test this call. Germline V gene sequence: CDR1 SEHNR, CDR2 FQNEAQ (reference sequence). CDR3 size: 14 residues. CDR3 loop: CASSRGQGTGELFF.

The chain links TRBV7-2 to TRBJ1-2. This CDR3 comprises 14 residues. Looked up from germline, CDR1 is SGHTA and CDR2 is FQGNSA. This CDR3 reads CASSRRALDGGYTF.

The rearrangement joins TRBV5-1 to TRBJ2-7. Germline assignment: CDR1 SGHRS and CDR2 YFSETQ. This CDR3 has 15 amino acids. This chain's CDR3 is CASSRTPSSTYEQYF.

The V gene is TRBV2, the J gene TRBJ1-5; absent DNA, TCRdb's TRBD1 call cannot be checked. Germline CDR1 is SNHLY and CDR2 is FYNNEI. This CDR3 is built from 18 residues. CDR3: CASSRWSRGTSTNQPQHF.

The V gene is TRBV10-3, the J gene TRBJ1-2. The V gene's germline CDR1 is ENHRY and CDR2 SYGVKD. The length of the CDR3 is 12 residues. The CDR3 is CAISETAGGYTF.

The rearrangement joins TRBV12-3 or TRBV12-4 to TRBJ1-1; TCRdb names TRBD1, which stays unverified in the absence of DNA. This CDR3 has 15 residues. The CDR3 spells CASTVPGGLNTEAFF.